The entry that follows covers one T cell receptor (beta chain) sequence. Its antigen is not known. Expressed TCRB transcripts were sequenced because the isolated RNA had all been reverse transcribed beforehand. Roughly 3.57 million reads on average were seen across naive, central memory and regulatory T cell samples. Method: immunoSEQ multiplex PCR; TCRdb's copy keeps in-frame clones and lacks some. The sample has around 430,000 clones; about 30% are singletons. This record belongs to a study of beta chain features in type 1 diabetes. Study outcomes and limitations: Equally in patients and controls, PCR might preferentially amplify shorter templates.

The sequenced material came from naive CD4+ T cells from blood. This receptor was taken from a man in his late teens or twenties in good health.

CDR3: CASSESGAYGNTIYF. The CDR3 region has the DNA TGTGCCAGCAGTGAATCAGGGGCCTACGGAAACACCATATATTTT. The V and J genes are TRBV25-1 and TRBJ1-3, with D perhaps TRBD1 (6 bases). Trimming took off 1 base at V and 4 bases at J, with 11 bases between the two ends. This CDR3 spans 15 amino acids. Per the germline V gene, CDR1 is MGHDK and CDR2 is SYGVNS.